The rows below give T cell receptor beta chains drawn from one sample of a study of T cell repertoires in cytomegalovirus infection. No antigen is known for these receptors. TCRdb itself ran the reads through MiXCR, one entry per CDR3 protein. The sample lists 45,000 to 75,000 distinct CDR3 sequences; approximately 36% were seen once. The specimen sequenced was PBMCs, sequenced either directly or after in vitro stimulation (not recorded which). These receptors were collected from a human donor in good health (CMV status not recorded). Some clones in this sample may be carry-over from other donors' samples. The CDR3 runs from the conserved cysteine through the conserved F or W.

V	length	CDR3
TRBV12-3/TRBV12-4	12	CASSTKRDTQYF
TRBV6-6	14	CASCLGGYTETQYF
TRBV5-1	16	CASSALAGDSQGTQYF
TRBV19	15	CASRTAGDTFYEQYF
TRBV19	13	CASSYGGSYEQYF
TRBV20-1	13	CSARAGDKNIQYF
TRBV20-1	15	CSARDPADSYNEQFF
TRBV7-2	13	CASSPQGGTEAFF
TRBV7-4	13	CASSLRNTDTQYF
TRBV14	16	CASSQAVIRGANVLTF
TRBV11-2	13	CASSLNRAYEQYF
TRBV4-3	14	CASSGGSGDYEQYF
TRBV7-2	15	CASSLSGTGYQPQHF
TRBV12-3/TRBV12-4	14	CASTNRGAGYGYTF
TRBV12-3/TRBV12-4	14	CASREQGTTDTQYF
TRBV6-9	16	CASSTANCKGNQPQHF
TRBV5-4	13	CASSSPTSYEQYF
TRBV4-1	16	CASSQNPSRFTDTQYF
TRBV28	16	CASTPPATPNYNEQFF
TRBV11-3	13	CASSLGRAYEQYF
TRBV27	12	CASSTRGYEQYF
TRBV4-3	15	CASSQDFFETAAQFF
TRBV10-3	15	CAISESARTDYGYTF
TRBV20-1	15	CSARDTGTGNNEQFF
TRBV7-2	14	CASSFDRQSETQYF
TRBV6-1	13	CAGGKSIKNIQYF
TRBV18	15	CASSPLSGGEVEQYF
TRBV4-3	17	CASSPFPDSGSTDTQYF
TRBV6-8	19	CASTEGLAGAREGTDTQYF
TRBV5-6	14	CASSPGTAGTEAFF
TRBV7-2	14	CASSSVGSHYEQYF
TRBV10-3	16	CAISEWDKKLNTEAFF
TRBV18	14	CASSPGESNYEQYF
TRBV20-1	13	CSAYHRVYTEAFF
TRBV2	12	CASSEARTTGHF
TRBV7-2	16	CASSLGTSGIYNEQFF
TRBV12-3/TRBV12-4	14	CASTVGHINTEAFF
TRBV15	13	CATGTSRGHEQFF
TRBV7-6	14	CASSILATNEKLFF
TRBV25-1	16	CASRVSRGRAVTEAFF
TRBV7-2	15	CASSPDGGGWSPLHF
TRBV6-1	11	CASRGRNTIYF
TRBV7-6	14	CASSPGDLYYEQYF
TRBV19	15	CASSPDGGFGQPQHF
TRBV5-4	14	CASSLQAGGDTQYF
TRBV10-3	16	CAISEGLAGGPAQSYF
TRBV19	14	CASSPGYAYRGYTF
TRBV19	17	CASTPRAVGGFYNEQFF
TRBV7-9	15	CASSLRRDSSDTQYF
TRBV28	16	CASSLNGQFSGNTIYF
TRBV24-1	14	CATSDHRVNQPQHF
TRBV15	15	CATSSRDRGSEKLFF
TRBV29-1	16	CSVDLGQGAFGYGYTF
TRBV7-6	16	CASSLARGPGSYEQYF
TRBV12-3/TRBV12-4	13	CASGTANSYEQYF
TRBV12-3/TRBV12-4	15	CASSSGTGGFYEQYF
TRBV7-2	17	CASSLVQGAWGANVLTF
TRBV28	16	CASSTRDRGPGQPQHF
TRBV7-8	16	CASSSGNSRDTDMQYF
TRBV12-5	14	CASALGQGTDTQYF